The T cell receptor (beta chain) under discussion was sequenced for a study of T cell responses to AZD1222 COVID-19 vaccine. Study-level background: Pooling covered second doses at about 4 or about 12 weeks.

CDR1 is MGHDK, CDR2 SYGVNS, per germline. V was clipped by 6 bases and J by 0 bases; unmatched bases: 1. This CDR3 is 15 amino acids long. The protocol was immunoSEQ multiplex PCR, while the TCRdb copy is restricted to in-frame clones and leaves out a portion. The sample contains around 140,000 clones, 90% to 95% of which appear only once. The sample was peripheral blood, taken on day 0 of AZD1222 vaccination. The chain carries TRBV25-1 and TRBJ2-7; the match to TRBD2 covers 14 bases. This TCR was recovered from an adult in good health. CDR3 amino acids: CASRGTSGSSYEQYF. In nucleotides, the CDR3 is TGTGCCAGCAGAGGGACTAGCGGGAGCTCCTACGAGCAGTACTTC.